Below, one T cell receptor (beta chain) is given with its context. This specimen belongs to a study of blood T cell repertoires in COVID-19. Sequencing used immunoSEQ multiplex PCR; TCRdb keeps in-frame clones, though not all of them. The data show about 120,000 clones, over 60% seen once. The V and J ends lost 4 bases and 6 bases, in that order; junction bases with no gene match: 5. CDR1 is PRHDT and CDR2 is FYEKMQ in the germline V gene (reference sequence). CDR3 length: 15 amino acids. Sequenced sample: peripheral blood. The rearrangement joins TRBV13 to TRBJ2-1, with 11 bases identical to TRBD2. The TCR comes from a woman between 65 and 79 years old with acute or convalescent COVID-19. The CDR3 region is CASSSRLAGGNEQFF. The CDR3, as DNA: TGTGCCAGCAGCTCCCGGCTAGCGGGGGGCAATGAGCAGTTCTTC.